Listed here are 6 T cell receptor beta chains from one sample, sequenced in a study of blood T cell repertoires in COVID-19. Libraries were prepared by immunoSEQ multiplex PCR; TCRdb keeps only in-frame clonotypes and omits some of them. The table includes a few hundred thousand clones, roughly nine tenths detected once. The sequenced sample consisted of PBMCs or T cells enriched from blood (not recorded which). The receptor set was obtained from a woman between 35 and 50 years old who had been exposed to COVID-19.

This rearrangement joins TRBV18 to TRBJ2-2; weak D call: TRBD1 (7 bases). Trimming stripped 0 bases from V and 4 bases from J, with 12 bases between. Looked up from germline, CDR1 is KGHSH and CDR2 is LQKENI. The length of the CDR3 is 16 residues. CDR3 bases: TGTGCCAGCTCACCACCGACAGGGAGGAGCACCGGGGAGCTGTTTTTT. This sequence encodes CASSPPTGRSTGELFF.

This chain links TRBV15 with TRBJ1-5; 8 positions match TRBD1. CDR1 is LNHNV and CDR2 is YYDKDF in the germline V gene (reference sequence). Germline trimming cut 9 bases from V and 6 bases from J; bases unmatched to any gene: 10. CDR3 length: 14 amino acids. Written as DNA, the CDR3 is TGTGCCACTGGGACAGGCCTTTTGTCTCAGCCCCAGCATTTT. Encoded protein: CATGTGLLSQPQHF.

V usage is TRBV5-1 and J usage is TRBJ1-1; a weak D match, TRBD1 (5 bases). V was cut by 4 bases and J by 4 bases, with 14 bases left in between. The CDR3 runs 14 residues. Germline V gives CDR1 SGHRS, CDR2 YFSETQ. The CDR3 DNA reads TGCGCCAGCAGCACCCGCGTAAGGGGCACTGAAGCTTTCTTT. Protein sequence: CASSTRVRGTEAFF. The full variable domain, its missing parts supplied by reference TRBV5-1 and TRBJ1-1, is KAGVTQTPRYLIKTRGQQVTLSCSPISGHRSVSWYQQTPGQGLQFLFEYFSETQRNKGNFPGRFSGRQFSNSRSEMNVSTLELGDSALYLCASSTRVRGTEAFFGQGTRLTVV.

This chain uses TRBV3-1 (or the pseudogene TRBV3-2) with TRBJ1-2; 7 nucleotides align to TRBD1. The CDR3 spans 14 residues. Germline V gene lookup returns CDR1 LGHDT and CDR2 YNNKEL (reference sequence). With 8 bases clipped from V and 5 bases from J, the junction kept 11 bases outside the gene matches. CDR3 DNA: TGTGCCAGCGGGCCAGGGGGAGCGTGGTATGGCTACACCTTC. Translation gives CASGPGGAWYGYTF.

This clone was observed a single time. The genes are TRBV3-1 (or the pseudogene TRBV3-2) and TRBJ1-2; 7 bases agree with TRBD1. Germline V lookup: CDR1 LGHDT, CDR2 YNNKEL (reference sequence). The V and J ends lost 4 bases and 8 bases, in that order; junction bases with no gene match: 10. This CDR3 has 14 amino acids. Written as DNA, the CDR3 is TGTGCCAGCAGCCTCAAAGGTACAGGGGAGGGCTACACCTTC. Its protein product is CASSLKGTGEGYTF.

The J gene is TRBJ2-3, the V gene TRBV5-1, with TRBD2 identical over 10 bases. CDR1 and CDR2 (germline): SGHRS, YFSETQ. The CDR3 is 15 amino acids. V lost 4 bases, J lost 2 bases, and 4 bases stayed unmatched. CDR3 bases: TGCGCCAGCAGCGTAAGCGGGGGGGCCACAGATACGCAGTATTTT. Translation: CASSVSGGATDTQYF.